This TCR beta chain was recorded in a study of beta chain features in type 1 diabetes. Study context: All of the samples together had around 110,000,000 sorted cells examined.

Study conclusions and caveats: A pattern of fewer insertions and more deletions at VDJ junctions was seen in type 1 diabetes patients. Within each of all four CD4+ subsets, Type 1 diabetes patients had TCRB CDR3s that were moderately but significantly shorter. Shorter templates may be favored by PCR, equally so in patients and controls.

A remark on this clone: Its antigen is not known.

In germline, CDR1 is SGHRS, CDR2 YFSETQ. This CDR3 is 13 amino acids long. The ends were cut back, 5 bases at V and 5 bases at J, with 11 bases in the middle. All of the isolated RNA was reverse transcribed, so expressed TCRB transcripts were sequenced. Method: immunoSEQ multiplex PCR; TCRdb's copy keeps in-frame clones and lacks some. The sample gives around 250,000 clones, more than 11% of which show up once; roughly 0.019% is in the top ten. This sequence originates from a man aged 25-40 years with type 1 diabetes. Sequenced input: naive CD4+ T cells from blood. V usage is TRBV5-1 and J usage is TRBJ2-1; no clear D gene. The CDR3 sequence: CASRWATNNEQFF. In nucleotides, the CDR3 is TGCGCCAGCAGGTGGGCTACAAACAATGAGCAGTTCTTC.